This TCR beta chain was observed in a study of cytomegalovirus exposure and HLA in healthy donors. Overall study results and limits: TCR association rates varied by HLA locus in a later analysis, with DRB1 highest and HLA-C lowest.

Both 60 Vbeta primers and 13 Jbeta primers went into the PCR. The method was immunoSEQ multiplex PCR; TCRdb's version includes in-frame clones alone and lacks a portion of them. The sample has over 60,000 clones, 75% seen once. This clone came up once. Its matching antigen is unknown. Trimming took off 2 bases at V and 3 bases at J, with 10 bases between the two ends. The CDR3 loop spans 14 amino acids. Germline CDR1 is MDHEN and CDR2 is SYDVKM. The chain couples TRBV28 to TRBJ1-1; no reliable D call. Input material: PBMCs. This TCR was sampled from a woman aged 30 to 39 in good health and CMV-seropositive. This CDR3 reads CASSLARIYTEAFF. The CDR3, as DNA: TGTGCCAGCAGTTTAGCCAGGATATACACTGAAGCTTTCTTT.